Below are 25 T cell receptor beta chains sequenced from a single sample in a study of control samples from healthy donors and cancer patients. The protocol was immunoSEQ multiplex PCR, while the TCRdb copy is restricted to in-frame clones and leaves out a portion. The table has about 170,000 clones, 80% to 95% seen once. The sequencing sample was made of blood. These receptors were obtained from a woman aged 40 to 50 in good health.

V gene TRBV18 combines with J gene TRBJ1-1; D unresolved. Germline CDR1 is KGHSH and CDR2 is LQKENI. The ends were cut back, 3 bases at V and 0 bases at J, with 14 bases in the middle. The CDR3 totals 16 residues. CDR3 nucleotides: TGTGCCAGCTCACCCGCAGAAGGAGGATTGAACACTGAAGCTTTCTTT. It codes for CASSPAEGGLNTEAFF.

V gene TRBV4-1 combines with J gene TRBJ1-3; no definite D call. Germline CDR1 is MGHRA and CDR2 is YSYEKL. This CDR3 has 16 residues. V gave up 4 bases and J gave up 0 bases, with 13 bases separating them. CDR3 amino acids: CASSPSRAGSGNTIYF. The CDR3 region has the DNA TGCGCCAGCAGCCCCTCGAGGGCAGGCTCTGGAAACACCATATATTTT.

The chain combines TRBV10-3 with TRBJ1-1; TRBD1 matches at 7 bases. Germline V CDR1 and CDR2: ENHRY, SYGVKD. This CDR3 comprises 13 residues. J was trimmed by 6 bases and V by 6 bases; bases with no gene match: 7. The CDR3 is CAIRITGEAEAFF. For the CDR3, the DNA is TGTGCCATCAGGATCACAGGGGAGGCTGAAGCTTTCTTT.

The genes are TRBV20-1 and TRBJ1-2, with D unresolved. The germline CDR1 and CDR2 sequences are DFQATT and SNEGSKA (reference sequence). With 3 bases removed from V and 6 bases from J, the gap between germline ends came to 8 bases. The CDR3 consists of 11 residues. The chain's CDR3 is CSASNDHGYTF. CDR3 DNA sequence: TGCAGTGCTAGTAACGACCATGGCTACACCTTC.

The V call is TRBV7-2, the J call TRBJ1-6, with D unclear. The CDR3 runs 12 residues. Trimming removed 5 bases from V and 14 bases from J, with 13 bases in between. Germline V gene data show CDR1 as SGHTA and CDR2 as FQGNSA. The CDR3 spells CASSLPGPTLHF. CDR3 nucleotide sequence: TGTGCCAGCAGCCTGCCGGGTCCGACCCTCCACTTT.

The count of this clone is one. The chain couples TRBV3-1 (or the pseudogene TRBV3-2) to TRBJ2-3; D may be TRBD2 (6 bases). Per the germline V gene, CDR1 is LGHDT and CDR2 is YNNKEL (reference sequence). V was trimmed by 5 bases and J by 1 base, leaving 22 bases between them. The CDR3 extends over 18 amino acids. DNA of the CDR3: TGTGCCAGCAGCTCCCCTCGAACCGGGACTCGCCGCACAGATACGCAGTATTTT. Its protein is CASSSPRTGTRRTDTQYF.

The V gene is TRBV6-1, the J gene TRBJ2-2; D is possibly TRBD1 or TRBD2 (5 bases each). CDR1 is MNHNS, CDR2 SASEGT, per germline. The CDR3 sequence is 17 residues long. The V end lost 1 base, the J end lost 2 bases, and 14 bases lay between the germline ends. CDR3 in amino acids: CASSEGERGLNTGELFF. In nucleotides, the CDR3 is TGTGCCAGCAGTGAAGGGGAGAGGGGCCTAAACACCGGGGAGCTGTTTTTT.

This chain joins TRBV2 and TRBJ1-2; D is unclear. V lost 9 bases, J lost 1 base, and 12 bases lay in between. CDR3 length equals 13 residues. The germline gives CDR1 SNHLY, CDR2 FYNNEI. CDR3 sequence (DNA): TGTGCCAGTAGGTGGGAGTTTAACTATGGCTACACCTTC. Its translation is CASRWEFNYGYTF. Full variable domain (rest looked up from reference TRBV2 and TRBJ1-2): EPEVTQTPSHQVTQMGQEVILRCVPISNHLYFYWYRQILGQKVEFLVSFYNNEISEKSEIFDDQFSVERPDGSNFTLKIRSTKLEDSAMYFCASRWEFNYGYTFGSGTRLTVV.

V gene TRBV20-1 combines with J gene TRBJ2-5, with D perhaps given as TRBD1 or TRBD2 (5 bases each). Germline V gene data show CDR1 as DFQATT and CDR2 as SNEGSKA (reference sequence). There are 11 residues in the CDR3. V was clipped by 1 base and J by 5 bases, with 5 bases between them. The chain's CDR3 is CSARGGETQYF. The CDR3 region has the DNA TGCAGTGCTAGAGGGGGGGAGACCCAGTACTTC.

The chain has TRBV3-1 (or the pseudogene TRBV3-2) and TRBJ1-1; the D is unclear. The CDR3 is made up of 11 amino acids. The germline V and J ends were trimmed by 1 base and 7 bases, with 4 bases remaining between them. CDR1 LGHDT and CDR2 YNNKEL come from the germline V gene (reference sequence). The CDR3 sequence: CASSQGSEAFF. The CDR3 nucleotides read TGTGCCAGCAGCCAAGGCAGTGAAGCTTTCTTT.

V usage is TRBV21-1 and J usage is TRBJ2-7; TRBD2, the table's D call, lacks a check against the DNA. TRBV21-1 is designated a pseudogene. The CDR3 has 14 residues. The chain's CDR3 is CASSNRVAAYEQYF. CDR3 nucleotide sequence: TGTGCCAGCAGCAATCGTGTAGCGGCCTACGAGCAGTACTTC.

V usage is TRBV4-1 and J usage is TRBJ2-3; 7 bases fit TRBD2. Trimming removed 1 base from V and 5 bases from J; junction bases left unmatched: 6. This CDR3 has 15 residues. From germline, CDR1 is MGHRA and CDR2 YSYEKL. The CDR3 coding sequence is TGCGCCAGCAGCCAAGGGGGGGGACCTTTAGATACGCAGTATTTT. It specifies CASSQGGGPLDTQYF.

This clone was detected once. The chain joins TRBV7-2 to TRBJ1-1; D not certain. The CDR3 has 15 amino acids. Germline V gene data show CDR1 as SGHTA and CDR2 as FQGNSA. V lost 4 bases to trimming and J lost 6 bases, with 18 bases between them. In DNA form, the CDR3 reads TGTGCCAGCAGCTACCAACCTCCTCCGGGCCCTGAAGCTTTCTTT. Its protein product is CASSYQPPPGPEAFF.

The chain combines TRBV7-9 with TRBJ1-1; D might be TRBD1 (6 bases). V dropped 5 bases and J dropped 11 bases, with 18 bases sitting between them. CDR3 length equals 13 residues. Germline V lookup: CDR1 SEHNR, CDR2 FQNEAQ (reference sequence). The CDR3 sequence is CASSPPGTSGAFF. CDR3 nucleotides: TGTGCCAGCAGCCCCCCGGGGACATCGGGCGCTTTCTTT.

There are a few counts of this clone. CDR3 sequence: CASSLGTQPYEQYF. DNA of the CDR3: TGTGCCAGCAGTTTAGGGACACAACCCTACGAGCAGTACTTC. The genes are TRBV28 and TRBJ2-7; tentative D call: TRBD1 (6 bases). Deletions cut 2 bases from V and 2 bases from J, with 10 bases between. Germline loops: CDR1 MDHEN, CDR2 SYDVKM. The CDR3 loop spans 14 amino acids.

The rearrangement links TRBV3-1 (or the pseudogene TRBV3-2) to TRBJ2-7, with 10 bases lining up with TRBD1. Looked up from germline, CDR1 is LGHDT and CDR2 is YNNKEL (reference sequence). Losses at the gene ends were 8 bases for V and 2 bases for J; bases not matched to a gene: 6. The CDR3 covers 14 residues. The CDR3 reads CASGAGQGAYEQYF. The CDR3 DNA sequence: TGTGCCAGCGGGGCAGGACAGGGGGCCTACGAGCAGTACTTC.

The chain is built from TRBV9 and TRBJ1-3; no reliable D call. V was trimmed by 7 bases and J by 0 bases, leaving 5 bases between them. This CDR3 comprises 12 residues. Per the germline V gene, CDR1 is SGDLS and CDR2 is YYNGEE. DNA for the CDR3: TGTGCCAGCCAAAGCTCTGGAAACACCATATATTTT. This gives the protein CASQSSGNTIYF. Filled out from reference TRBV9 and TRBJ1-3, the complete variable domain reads DSGVTQTPKHLITATGQRVTLRCSPRSGDLSVYWYQQSLDQGLQFLIQYYNGEERAKGNILERFSAQQFPDLHSELNLSSLELGDSALYFCASQSSGNTIYFGEGSWLTVV.

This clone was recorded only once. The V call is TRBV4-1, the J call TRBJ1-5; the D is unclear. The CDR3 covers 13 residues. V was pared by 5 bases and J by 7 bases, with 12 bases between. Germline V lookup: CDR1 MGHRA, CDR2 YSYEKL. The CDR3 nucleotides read TGCGCCAGCAGCAAAAGCATCGGCCAGCCCCAGCATTTT. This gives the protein CASSKSIGQPQHF.

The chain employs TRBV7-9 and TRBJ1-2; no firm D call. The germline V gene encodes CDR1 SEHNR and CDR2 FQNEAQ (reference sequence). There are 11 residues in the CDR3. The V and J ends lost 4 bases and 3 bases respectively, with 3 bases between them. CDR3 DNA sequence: TGTGCCAGCAGCTCCGACTATGGCTACACCTTC. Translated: CASSSDYGYTF.

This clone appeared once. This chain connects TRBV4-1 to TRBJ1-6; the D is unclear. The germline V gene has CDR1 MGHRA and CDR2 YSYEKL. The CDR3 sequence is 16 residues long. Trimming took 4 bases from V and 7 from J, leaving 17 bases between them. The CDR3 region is CASSLGGDYGNSPLHF. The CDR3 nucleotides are TGCGCCAGCAGCCTAGGTGGGGATTACGGGAATTCACCCCTCCACTTT.

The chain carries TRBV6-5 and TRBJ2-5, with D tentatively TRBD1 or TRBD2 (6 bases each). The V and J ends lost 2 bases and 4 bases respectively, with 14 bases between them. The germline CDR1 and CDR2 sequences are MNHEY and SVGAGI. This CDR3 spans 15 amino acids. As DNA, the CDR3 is TGTGCCAGCAGTTACGGAGGGGGGTCGGGAGAGACCCAGTACTTC. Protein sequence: CASSYGGGSGETQYF.

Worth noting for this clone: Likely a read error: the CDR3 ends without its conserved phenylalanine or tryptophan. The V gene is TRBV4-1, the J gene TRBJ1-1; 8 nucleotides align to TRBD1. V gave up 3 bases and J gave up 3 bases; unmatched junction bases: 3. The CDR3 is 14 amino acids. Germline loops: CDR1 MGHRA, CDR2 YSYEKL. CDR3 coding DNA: TGCGCCAGCAGCCAGTTGACAGGGGACACTGAAGCTTTCCTT. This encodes CASSQLTGDTEAFL.

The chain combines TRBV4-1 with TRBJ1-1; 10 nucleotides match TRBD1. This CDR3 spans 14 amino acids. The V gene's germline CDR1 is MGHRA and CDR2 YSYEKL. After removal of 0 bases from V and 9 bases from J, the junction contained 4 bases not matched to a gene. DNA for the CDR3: TGCGCCAGCAGCCAAGATCGGGACAGGGGTAAAGCTTTCTTT. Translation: CASSQDRDRGKAFF.

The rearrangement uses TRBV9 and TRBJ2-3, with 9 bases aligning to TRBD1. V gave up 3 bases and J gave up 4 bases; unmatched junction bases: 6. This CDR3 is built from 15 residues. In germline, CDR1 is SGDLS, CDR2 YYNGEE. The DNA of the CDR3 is TGTGCCAGCAGCGCCCTGGACAGGGGCGCAGATACGCAGTATTTT. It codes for CASSALDRGADTQYF.

The CDR3 region is CASSYQDFSTDTQYF. In DNA, the CDR3 is TGTGCCAGCAGTTACCAGGACTTTAGCACAGATACGCAGTATTTT. The V gene is TRBV6-5, the J gene TRBJ2-3; a weak D match, TRBD2 (5 bases). Germline V gives CDR1 MNHEY, CDR2 SVGAGI. The germline V and J ends were trimmed by 2 bases and 0 bases, with 9 bases remaining between them. This CDR3 is 15 amino acids long.